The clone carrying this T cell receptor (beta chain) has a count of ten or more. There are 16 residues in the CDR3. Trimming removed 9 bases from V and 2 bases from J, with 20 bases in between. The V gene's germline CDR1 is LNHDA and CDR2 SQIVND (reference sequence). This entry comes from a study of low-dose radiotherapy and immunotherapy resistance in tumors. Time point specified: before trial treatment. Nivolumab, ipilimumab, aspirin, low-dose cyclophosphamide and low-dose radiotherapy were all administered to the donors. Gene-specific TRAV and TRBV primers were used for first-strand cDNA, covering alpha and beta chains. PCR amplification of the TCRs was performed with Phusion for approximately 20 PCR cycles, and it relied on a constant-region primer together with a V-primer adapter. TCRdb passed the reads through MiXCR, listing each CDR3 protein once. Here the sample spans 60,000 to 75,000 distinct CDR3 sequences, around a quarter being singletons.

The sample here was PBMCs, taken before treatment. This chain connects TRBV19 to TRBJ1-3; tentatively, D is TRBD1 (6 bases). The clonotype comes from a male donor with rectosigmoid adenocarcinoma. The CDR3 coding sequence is TGTGCCAGCCGCGATGGGGGCGCGGGTACTGGAAACACCATATATTTT. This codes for CASRDGGAGTGNTIYF.